This T cell receptor beta chain is from a study of blood T cell repertoires in COVID-19. Only in-frame clones appear in the TCRdb table, and some are missing; sequencing was by immunoSEQ multiplex PCR. The sample lists approximately 190,000 clones, approximately 82% occurring once. The CDR3 length is 14 residues. Germline CDR1 reads MDHEN; CDR2 reads SYDVKM. Trimming removed 8 bases from V and 1 base from J, with 14 bases in between. The receptor's source is a human donor with acute or convalescent COVID-19. The donor label of this sample is uncertain. Sequencing was performed on peripheral blood. The chain is built from TRBV28 and TRBJ1-2, with D maybe TRBD1 (5 bases). CDR3 bases: TGTGCCAGCGGGGCAGTAGGGGTTAACTATGGCTACACCTTC. Translation gives CASGAVGVNYGYTF.